The 29 T cell receptor beta chains listed next were all sequenced from one sample in a study of blood T cell repertoires in COVID-19 (dated by TCRdb to about 2020). To prepare the library, the immunoSEQ multiplex PCR assay was applied. The table comes from immuneACCESS by way of TCRdb, which keeps in-frame sequences with V and J called. Part of the clones is missing from these tables; in studies checked, under half for an unresolved V gene and the rest for unknown reasons. This sample has 90,000 to 140,000 clones in its table, and approximately 80% of those were observed once. 15% to 17% of the sample comes from the top ten. Sequencing input: peripheral blood. These TCRs come from a woman aged 80 or over with acute or convalescent COVID-19.

The chain has TRBV11-2 and TRBJ1-1; D remains ambiguous. The V and J ends lost 3 bases and 3 bases respectively, with 8 bases between them. CDR1 and CDR2 (germline): SGHAT, FQNNGV. The CDR3 consists of 13 residues. The CDR3 sequence is CASSFSEYTEAFF. The CDR3 DNA follows: TGTGCCAGCAGCTTCTCCGAGTACACTGAAGCTTTCTTT.

This clone occurred once. V gene TRBV9 combines with J gene TRBJ2-7; D might be TRBD1 (6 bases). The germline V and J ends were trimmed by 4 bases and 5 bases, with 19 bases remaining between them. Per the germline V gene, CDR1 is SGDLS and CDR2 is YYNGEE. This CDR3 spans 15 amino acids. DNA of the CDR3: TGTGCCAGCAGCCGGACTCCAGGGGTTTGGGACGAGCAGTACTTC. Protein sequence: CASSRTPGVWDEQYF.

The V gene is TRBV20-1, the J gene TRBJ1-5; D gene ambiguous. The V end was cut by 3 bases, the J end by 0 bases, with 12 bases between. The CDR3 consists of 15 residues. CDR1 is DFQATT and CDR2 is SNEGSKA in the germline V gene (reference sequence). Here the CDR3 DNA reads TGCAGTGCTAGTGTAGAGGTTCATAGCAATCAGCCCCAGCATTTT. This translates into CSASVEVHSNQPQHF.

V and J are TRBV5-1 and TRBJ2-5, with 8 nucleotides matching TRBD2. With 3 bases clipped from V and 5 bases from J, the junction kept 9 bases outside the gene matches. The CDR3 spans 15 residues. Germline CDR1 reads SGHRS; CDR2 reads YFSETQ. The chain's CDR3 is CASSWAGGRRETQYF. The CDR3 nucleotides are TGCGCCAGCAGCTGGGCGGGGGGACGGAGGGAGACCCAGTACTTC. Combining the CDR3 with reference TRBV5-1 and TRBJ2-5 gives the whole variable domain KAGVTQTPRYLIKTRGQQVTLSCSPISGHRSVSWYQQTPGQGLQFLFEYFSETQRNKGNFPGRFSGRQFSNSRSEMNVSTLELGDSALYLCASSWAGGRRETQYFGPGTRLLVL.

The gene calls are TRBV25-1 and TRBJ1-1; no clear D. In germline, CDR1 is MGHDK, CDR2 SYGVNS. This CDR3 comprises 13 residues. Deletions cut 7 bases from V and 3 bases from J, with 12 bases between. CDR3 loop: CASTTNRDTEAFF. In nucleotides, the CDR3 is TGTGCCAGCACCACAAACCGGGACACTGAAGCTTTCTTT.

The rearrangement links TRBV5-4 to TRBJ2-2; 8 positions agree with TRBD2. The CDR3 extends over 15 amino acids. J lost 6 bases, V lost 4 bases, and 8 bases had no gene match. Germline CDR1 reads SGHNT; CDR2 reads YYREEE (reference sequence). CDR3 nucleotides: TGTGCCAGCAGCCCTACCGGGACTAGGGCCGGGGAGCTGTTTTTT. Its protein is CASSPTGTRAGELFF.

The chain has TRBV29-1 and TRBJ1-5, with 10 bases lining up with TRBD1. Germline values: CDR1 SQVTM, CDR2 ANQGSEA. V trimming: 4 bases; J trimming: 7 bases; junction bases outside the gene matches: 1. The CDR3 is made up of 12 amino acids. CDR3 in DNA: TGCAGCGTTGTGGACAGGGGGCAGCCCCAGCATTTT. As protein: CSVVDRGQPQHF.

The chain joins TRBV7-2 to TRBJ1-6, with unresolved D. V was shortened by 3 bases and J by 0 bases, with 6 bases between the two germline ends. Per the germline V gene, CDR1 is SGHTA and CDR2 is FQGNSA. The CDR3 is 15 residues long. This CDR3 is CASSLGSSYNSPLHF. The DNA for the CDR3 is TGTGCCAGCAGCTTGGGGAGCTCCTATAATTCACCCCTCCACTTT.

The chain uses TRBV19 and TRBJ1-6; 7 positions match TRBD1. Losses at the gene ends were 5 bases for V and 3 bases for J; bases not matched to a gene: 4. This CDR3 contains 15 residues. CDR1 and CDR2 from the germline V gene are LNHDA and SQIVND (reference sequence). The CDR3 coding sequence is TGTGCCAGTAGTCTACAGGGGAGCTATAATTCACCCCTCCACTTT. Its translation is CASSLQGSYNSPLHF. Supplemented by reference TRBV19 and TRBJ1-6, the full variable domain reads DGGITQSPKYLFRKEGQNVTLSCEQNLNHDAMYWYRQDPGQGLRLIYYSQIVNDFQKGDIAEGYSVSREKKESFPLTVTSAQKNPTAFYLCASSLQGSYNSPLHFGNGTRLTVT.

The chain combines TRBV2 with TRBJ1-1; D unresolved. This CDR3 contains 11 residues. Looked up from germline, CDR1 is SNHLY and CDR2 is FYNNEI. Trimming removed 5 bases from V and 11 bases from J, with 12 bases in between. CDR3 sequence reads: CASSFDREAFF. The CDR3 region has the DNA TGTGCCAGCAGTTTTGACCGGGAGGCTTTCTTT.

The chain joins TRBV21-1 to TRBJ2-7; the table gives TRBD2 as D, unverified against the DNA. TRBV21-1 is flagged as a pseudogene. The CDR3 runs to 15 residues. This CDR3 is CASTSGSPRDYEQYV. The CDR3 coding sequence is TGTGCCAGCACTTCCGGGTCCCCTCGGGACTACGAGCAGTACGTC.

This clone has more than one count but fewer than ten. The rearrangement links TRBV7-6 to TRBJ2-7; D gene unclear. V was trimmed by 5 bases and J by 3 bases, leaving 11 bases between them. The CDR3 runs 13 residues. Germline lookup yields CDR1 SGHVS and CDR2 FNYEAQ. CDR3 coding DNA: TGTGCCAGCAGCCCTGGGCCCAACTACGAGCAGTACTTC. Its protein product is CASSPGPNYEQYF.

The V gene is TRBV7-8, the J gene TRBJ1-5; 8 nucleotides align to TRBD1. The germline V gene encodes CDR1 SGHVS and CDR2 FQNEAQ. The CDR3 loop spans 13 amino acids. Trimming cost V 5 bases and J 5 bases; bases outside gene matches: 2. DNA for the CDR3: TGTGCCAGCAGCCGGGGACAGGATCAGCCCCAGCATTTT. It encodes CASSRGQDQPQHF. Together with reference TRBV7-8 and TRBJ1-5, the CDR3 gives the full variable domain: GAGVSQSPRYKVAKRGQDVALRCDPISGHVSLFWYQQALGQGPEFLTYFQNEAQLDKSGLPSDRFFAERPEGSVSTLKIQRTQQEDSAVYLCASSRGQDQPQHFGDGTRLSIL.

J is TRBJ1-2 and V is TRBV24-1; D might be TRBD1 (6 bases). Germline V lookup: CDR1 KGHDR, CDR2 SFDVKD. CDR3 length: 14 residues. V gave up 5 bases and J gave up 6 bases, with 15 bases separating them. The CDR3 region is CATSGGGAGDGYTF. The CDR3 DNA follows: TGTGCCACCAGTGGGGGGGGCGCGGGAGATGGCTACACCTTC.

The V and J genes are TRBV7-9 and TRBJ2-5; 14 nucleotides align to TRBD2. Germline lookup yields CDR1 SEHNR and CDR2 FQNEAQ (reference sequence). The V gene end was trimmed by 3 bases and the J gene end by 4 bases; junction bases not matched to a gene: 1. The CDR3 runs 15 residues. The CDR3 DNA follows: TGTGCCAGCAGCTTCGGACTAGCGGGAGGAGAGACCCAGTACTTC. This translates into CASSFGLAGGETQYF.

V usage is TRBV27 and J usage is TRBJ2-7; 8 bases match TRBD2. The V gene's germline CDR1 is MNHEY and CDR2 SMNVEV (reference sequence). J lost 6 bases, V lost 5 bases, and 15 bases had no gene match. This CDR3 spans 16 amino acids. In DNA, the CDR3 is TGTGCCAGCAGTCCCGGGGGGGAACTAACGTCTGGCGAGCAGTACTTC. It specifies CASSPGGELTSGEQYF.

The J gene is TRBJ2-6, the V gene TRBV2; TRBD1 is a possible D gene (6 bases). This CDR3 region has 16 residues. V dropped 6 bases and J dropped 1 base, with 13 bases sitting between them. Germline loops: CDR1 SNHLY, CDR2 FYNNEI. The CDR3 is CASRRTAGSGANVLTF. CDR3 DNA sequence: TGTGCCAGCAGACGGACAGCTGGTTCTGGGGCCAACGTCCTGACTTTC.

The rearrangement uses TRBV24-1 and TRBJ2-2, with 10 bases identical to TRBD1. The CDR3 is 14 residues long. Trimming removed 10 bases from V and 4 bases from J; junction bases left unmatched: 5. Germline CDR1 KGHDR, CDR2 SFDVKD. The CDR3 spells CATGDRGLTGELFF. Here the CDR3 DNA reads TGTGCCACTGGGGACAGGGGACTCACCGGGGAGCTGTTTTTT.

The chain combines TRBV5-6 with TRBJ2-4, with D perhaps matching TRBD1 (6 bases). The CDR3 spans 17 residues. Trimming cost V 1 base and J 3 bases, with 17 bases left between them. CDR1 and CDR2 (germline): SGHDT, YYEEEE. The CDR3 protein is CASSLTVGGVGKNIQYF. CDR3 coding DNA: TGTGCCAGCAGCTTGACGGTAGGGGGAGTGGGCAAAAACATTCAGTACTTC.

The V and J genes are TRBV4-1 and TRBJ2-2; D is unresolved. V was cut by 4 bases and J by 8 bases, with 8 bases left in between. CDR1 and CDR2 (germline): MGHRA, YSYEKL. This CDR3 region has 12 residues. The CDR3, as DNA: TGCGCCAGCAGCCCTCTAACGGGGGAGCTGTTTTTT. It encodes CASSPLTGELFF.

J is TRBJ2-3 and V is TRBV4-1, with D unresolved. Germline V gives CDR1 MGHRA, CDR2 YSYEKL. V was pared by 0 bases and J by 9 bases, with 7 bases between. The CDR3 spans 12 residues. The CDR3 protein is CASSQDYSTQYF. CDR3 DNA: TGCGCCAGCAGCCAAGATTACTCCACGCAGTATTTT.

The rearrangement links TRBV19 to TRBJ2-5; 7 nucleotides agree with TRBD1. The germline CDR1 and CDR2 sequences are LNHDA and SQIVND (reference sequence). V was clipped by 3 bases and J by 1 base; unmatched bases: 2. The CDR3 is made up of 14 amino acids. In DNA form, the CDR3 reads TGTGCCAGTAGTATTGGGACAGTCCAAGAGACCCAGTACTTC. Translating it yields CASSIGTVQETQYF.

This chain links TRBV4-1 with TRBJ2-5, with D uncertain. The CDR3 covers 18 residues. Germline V gene sequence: CDR1 MGHRA, CDR2 YSYEKL. Deletions cut 0 bases from V and 9 bases from J, with 26 bases between. The CDR3: CASSQDDSRSASGGSQYF. CDR3 DNA sequence: TGCGCCAGCAGCCAAGACGATAGCCGTTCGGCTTCTGGTGGGTCCCAGTACTTC.

The chain combines TRBV19 with TRBJ2-6, with D tentatively TRBD2 (5 bases). Looked up from germline, CDR1 is LNHDA and CDR2 is SQIVND (reference sequence). This CDR3 contains 19 residues. Trimming stripped 0 bases from V and 0 bases from J, with 15 bases between. CDR3 nucleotides: TGTGCCAGTAGTATAGATCTGCCGGGAACCTTCTCTGGGGCCAACGTCCTGACTTTC. It yields the protein CASSIDLPGTFSGANVLTF.

The chain is built from TRBV11-3 and TRBJ2-4; no reliable D call. The CDR3 extends over 13 amino acids. CDR1 is SGHNT, CDR2 YENEEA, per germline. V shed 1 base and J shed 5 bases, with 6 bases lying between them. In DNA form, the CDR3 reads TGTGCCAGCAGCTTAGTAGATCAAAACATTCAGTACTTC. Protein: CASSLVDQNIQYF.

This clone was detected only a few times. This chain connects TRBV5-1 to TRBJ2-1; D remains unclear. CDR3 length: 14 amino acids. V was trimmed by 0 bases and J by 1 base, leaving 5 bases between them. The germline gives CDR1 SGHRS, CDR2 YFSETQ. The CDR3 DNA reads as TGCGCCAGCAGCTTGGCAACATCCTACAATGAGCAGTTCTTC. This gives the protein CASSLATSYNEQFF.

The chain recombines TRBV3-1 (or the pseudogene TRBV3-2) with TRBJ1-2, with D uncertain. The CDR3 runs 11 residues. V was shortened by 1 base and J by 8 bases, with 5 bases between the two germline ends. The germline CDR1 and CDR2 sequences are LGHDT and YNNKEL (reference sequence). The CDR3 bases are TGTGCCAGCAGCCAAGGCGAGGGCTACACCTTC. Encoded protein: CASSQGEGYTF.

The chain employs TRBV5-6 and TRBJ2-7; 10 nucleotides match TRBD2. After removal of 4 bases from V and 0 bases from J, the junction contained 7 bases not matched to a gene. There are 16 residues in the CDR3. Germline CDR1 and CDR2: SGHDT and YYEEEE. CDR3 loop: CASSGTSGTFSYEQYV. For the CDR3, the DNA is TGTGCCAGCAGCGGTACTAGCGGGACCTTCTCCTACGAGCAGTACGTC.

This clone was recorded only once. The rearrangement uses TRBV5-8 and TRBJ2-3, with a tentative D call TRBD2 (6 bases). V gave up 0 bases and J gave up 4 bases, with 9 bases separating them. Germline V gene data show CDR1 as SGHTS and CDR2 as YDEGEE. CDR3 length: 14 amino acids. The CDR3 is CASSLVGSADTQYF. In DNA, the CDR3 is TGTGCCAGCAGCTTGGTCGGGAGTGCAGATACGCAGTATTTT.